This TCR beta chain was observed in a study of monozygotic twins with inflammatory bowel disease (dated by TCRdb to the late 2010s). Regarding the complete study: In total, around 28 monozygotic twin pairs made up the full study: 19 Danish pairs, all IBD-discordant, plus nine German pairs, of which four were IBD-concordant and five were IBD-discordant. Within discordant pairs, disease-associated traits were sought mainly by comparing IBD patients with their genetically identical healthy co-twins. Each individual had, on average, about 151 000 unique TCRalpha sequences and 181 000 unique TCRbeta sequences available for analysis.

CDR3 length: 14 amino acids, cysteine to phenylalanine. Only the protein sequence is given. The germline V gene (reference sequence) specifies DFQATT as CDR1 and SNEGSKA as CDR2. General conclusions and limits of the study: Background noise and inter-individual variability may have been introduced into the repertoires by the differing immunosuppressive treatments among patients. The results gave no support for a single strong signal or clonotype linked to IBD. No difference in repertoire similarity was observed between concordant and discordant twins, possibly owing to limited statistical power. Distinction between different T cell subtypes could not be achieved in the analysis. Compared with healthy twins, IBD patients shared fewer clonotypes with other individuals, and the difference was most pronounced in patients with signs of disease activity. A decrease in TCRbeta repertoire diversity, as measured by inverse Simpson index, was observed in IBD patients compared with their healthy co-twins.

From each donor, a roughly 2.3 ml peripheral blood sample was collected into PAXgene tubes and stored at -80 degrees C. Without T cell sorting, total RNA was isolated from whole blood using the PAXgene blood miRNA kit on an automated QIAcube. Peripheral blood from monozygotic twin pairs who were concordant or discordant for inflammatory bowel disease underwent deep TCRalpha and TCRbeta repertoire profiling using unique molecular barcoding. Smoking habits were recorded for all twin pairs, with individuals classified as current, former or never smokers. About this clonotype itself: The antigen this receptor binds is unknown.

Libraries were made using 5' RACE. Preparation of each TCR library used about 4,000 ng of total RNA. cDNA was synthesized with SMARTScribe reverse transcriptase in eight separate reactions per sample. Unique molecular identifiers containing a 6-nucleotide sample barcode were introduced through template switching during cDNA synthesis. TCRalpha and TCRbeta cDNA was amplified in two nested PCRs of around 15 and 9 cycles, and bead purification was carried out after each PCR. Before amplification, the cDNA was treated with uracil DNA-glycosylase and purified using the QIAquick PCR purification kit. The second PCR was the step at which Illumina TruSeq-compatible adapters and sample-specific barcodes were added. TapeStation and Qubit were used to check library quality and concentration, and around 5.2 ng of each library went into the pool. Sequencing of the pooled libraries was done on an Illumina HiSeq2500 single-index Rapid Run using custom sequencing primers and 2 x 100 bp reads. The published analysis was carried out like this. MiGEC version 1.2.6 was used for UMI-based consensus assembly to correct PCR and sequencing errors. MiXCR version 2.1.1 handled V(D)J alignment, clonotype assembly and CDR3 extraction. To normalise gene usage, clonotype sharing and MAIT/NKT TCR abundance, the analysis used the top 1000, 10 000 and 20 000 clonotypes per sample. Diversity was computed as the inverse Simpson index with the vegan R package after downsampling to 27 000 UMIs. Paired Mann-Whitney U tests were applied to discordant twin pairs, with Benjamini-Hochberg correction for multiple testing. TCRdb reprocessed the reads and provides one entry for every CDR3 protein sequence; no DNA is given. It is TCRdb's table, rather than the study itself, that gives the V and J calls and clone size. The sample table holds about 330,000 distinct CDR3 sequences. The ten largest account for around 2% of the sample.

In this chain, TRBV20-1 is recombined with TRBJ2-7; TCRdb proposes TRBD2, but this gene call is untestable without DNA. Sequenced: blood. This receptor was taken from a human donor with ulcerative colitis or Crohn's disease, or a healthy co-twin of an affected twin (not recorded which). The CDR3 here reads CSAARTSGTYEQYF.